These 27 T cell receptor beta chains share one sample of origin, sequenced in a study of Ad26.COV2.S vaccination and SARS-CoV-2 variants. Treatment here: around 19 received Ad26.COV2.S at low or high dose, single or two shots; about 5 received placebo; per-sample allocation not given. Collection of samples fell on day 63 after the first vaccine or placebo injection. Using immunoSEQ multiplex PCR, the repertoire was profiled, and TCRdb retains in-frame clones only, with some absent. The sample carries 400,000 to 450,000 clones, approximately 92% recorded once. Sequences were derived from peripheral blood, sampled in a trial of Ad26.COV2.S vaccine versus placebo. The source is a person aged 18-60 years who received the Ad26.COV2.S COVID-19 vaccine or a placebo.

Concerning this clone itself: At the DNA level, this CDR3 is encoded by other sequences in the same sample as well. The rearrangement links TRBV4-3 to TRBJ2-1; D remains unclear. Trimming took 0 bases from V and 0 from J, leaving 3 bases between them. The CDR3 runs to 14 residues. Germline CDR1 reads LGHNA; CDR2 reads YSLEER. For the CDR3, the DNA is TGCGCCAGCAGCCAAGATAGCTCCTACAATGAGCAGTTCTTC. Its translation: CASSQDSSYNEQFF.

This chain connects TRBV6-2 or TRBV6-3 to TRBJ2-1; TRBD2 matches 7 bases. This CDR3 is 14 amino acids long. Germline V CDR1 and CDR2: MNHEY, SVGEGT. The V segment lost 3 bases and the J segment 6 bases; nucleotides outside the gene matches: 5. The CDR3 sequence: CASSYFASGNEQFF. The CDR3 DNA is TGTGCCAGCAGTTATTTCGCTAGCGGCAATGAGCAGTTCTTC.

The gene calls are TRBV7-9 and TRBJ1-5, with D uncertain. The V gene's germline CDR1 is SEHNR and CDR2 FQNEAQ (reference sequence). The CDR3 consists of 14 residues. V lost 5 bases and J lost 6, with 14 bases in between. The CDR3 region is CASSASLGSQPQHF. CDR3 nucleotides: TGTGCCAGCAGCGCGAGCTTGGGAAGTCAGCCCCAGCATTTT.

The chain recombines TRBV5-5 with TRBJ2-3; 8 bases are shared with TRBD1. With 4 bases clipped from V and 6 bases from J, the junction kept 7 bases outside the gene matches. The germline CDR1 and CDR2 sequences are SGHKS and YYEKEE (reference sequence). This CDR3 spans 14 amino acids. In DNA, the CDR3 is TGTGCCAGCAGCGCCGGGACAGGTTCCGATACGCAGTATTTT. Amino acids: CASSAGTGSDTQYF.

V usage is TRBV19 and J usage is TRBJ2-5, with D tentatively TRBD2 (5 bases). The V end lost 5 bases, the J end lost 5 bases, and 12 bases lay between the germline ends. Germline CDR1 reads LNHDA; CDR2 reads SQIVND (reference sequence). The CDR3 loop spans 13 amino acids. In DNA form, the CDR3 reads TGTGCCAGTAGTGCTAGAGGGCGGGAGACCCAGTACTTC. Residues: CASSARGRETQYF.

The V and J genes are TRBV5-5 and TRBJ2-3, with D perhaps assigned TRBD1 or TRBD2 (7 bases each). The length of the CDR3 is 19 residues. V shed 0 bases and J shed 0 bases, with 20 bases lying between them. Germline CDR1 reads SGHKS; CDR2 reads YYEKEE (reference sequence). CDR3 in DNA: TGTGCCAGCAGCTTGGTCCCACGAAGACAGGGAGGGAGCACAGATACGCAGTATTTT. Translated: CASSLVPRRQGGSTDTQYF.

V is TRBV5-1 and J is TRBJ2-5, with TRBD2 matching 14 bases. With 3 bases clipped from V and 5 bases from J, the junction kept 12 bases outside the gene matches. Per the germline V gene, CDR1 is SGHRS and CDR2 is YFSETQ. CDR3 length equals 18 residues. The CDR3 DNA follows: TGCGCCAGCAGCTCGGGACTAGCGGGAGTACCCACAAGGGAGACCCAGTACTTC. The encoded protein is CASSSGLAGVPTRETQYF. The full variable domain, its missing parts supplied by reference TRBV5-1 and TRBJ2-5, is KAGVTQTPRYLIKTRGQQVTLSCSPISGHRSVSWYQQTPGQGLQFLFEYFSETQRNKGNFPGRFSGRQFSNSRSEMNVSTLELGDSALYLCASSSGLAGVPTRETQYFGPGTRLLVL.

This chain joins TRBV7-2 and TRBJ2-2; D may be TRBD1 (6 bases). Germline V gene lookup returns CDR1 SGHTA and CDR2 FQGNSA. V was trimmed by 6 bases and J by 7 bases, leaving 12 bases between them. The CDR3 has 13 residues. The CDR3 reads CASRVRGSGELFF. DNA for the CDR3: TGTGCCAGCAGAGTAAGGGGGAGCGGGGAGCTGTTTTTT.

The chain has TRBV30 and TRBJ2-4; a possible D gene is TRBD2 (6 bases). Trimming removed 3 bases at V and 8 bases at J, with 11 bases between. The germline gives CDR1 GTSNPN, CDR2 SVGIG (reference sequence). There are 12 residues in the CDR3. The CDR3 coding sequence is TGTGCCTGGAGGGGAGGCGGGGACATTCAGTACTTC. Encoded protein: CAWRGGGDIQYF.

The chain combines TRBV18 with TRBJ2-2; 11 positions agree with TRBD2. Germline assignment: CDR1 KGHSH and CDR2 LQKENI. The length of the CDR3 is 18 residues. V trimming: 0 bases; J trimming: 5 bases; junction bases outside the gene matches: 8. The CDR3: CASSPPALAGDRTGELFF. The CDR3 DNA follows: TGTGCCAGCTCACCACCGGCACTAGCGGGAGATCGAACCGGGGAGCTGTTTTTT.

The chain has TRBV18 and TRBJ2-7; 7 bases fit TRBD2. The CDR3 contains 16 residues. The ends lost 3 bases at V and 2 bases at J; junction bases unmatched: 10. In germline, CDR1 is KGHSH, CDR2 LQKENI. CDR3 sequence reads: CASSPPRTSPTYEQYF. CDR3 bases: TGTGCCAGCTCACCTCCAAGGACTAGTCCTACCTACGAGCAGTACTTC. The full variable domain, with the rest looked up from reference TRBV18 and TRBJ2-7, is NAGVMQNPRHLVRRRGQEARLRCSPMKGHSHVYWYRQLPEEGLKFMVYLQKENIIDESGMPKERFSAEFPKEGPSILRIQQVVRGDSAAYFCASSPPRTSPTYEQYFGPGTRLTVT.

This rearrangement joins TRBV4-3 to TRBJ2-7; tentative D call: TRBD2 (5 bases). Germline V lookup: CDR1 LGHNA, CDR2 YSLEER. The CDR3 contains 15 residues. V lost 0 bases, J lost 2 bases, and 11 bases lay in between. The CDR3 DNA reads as TGCGCCAGCAGCCAAGATCGGGTGGGAGCCTACGAGCAGTACTTC. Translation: CASSQDRVGAYEQYF.

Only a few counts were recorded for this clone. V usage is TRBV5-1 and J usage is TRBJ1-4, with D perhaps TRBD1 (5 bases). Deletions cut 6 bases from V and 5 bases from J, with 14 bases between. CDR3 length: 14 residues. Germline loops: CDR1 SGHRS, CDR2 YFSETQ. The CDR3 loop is CASNRGTGNEKLFF. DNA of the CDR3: TGCGCCAGCAACCGGGGGACGGGGAATGAAAAACTGTTTTTT.

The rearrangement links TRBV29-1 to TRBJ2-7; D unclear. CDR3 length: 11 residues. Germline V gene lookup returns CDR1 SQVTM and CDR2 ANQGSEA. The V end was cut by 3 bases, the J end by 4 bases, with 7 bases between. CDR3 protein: CSVDNGYEQYF. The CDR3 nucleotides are TGCAGCGTTGATAATGGGTACGAGCAGTACTTC.

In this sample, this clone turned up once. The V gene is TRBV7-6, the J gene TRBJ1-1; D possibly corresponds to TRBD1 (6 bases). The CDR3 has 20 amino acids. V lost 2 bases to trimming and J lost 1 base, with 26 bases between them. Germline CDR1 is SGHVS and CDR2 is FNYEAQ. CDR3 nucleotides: TGTGCCAGCAGCTTAAGGGCTGTATTGGATAGAGACAGGCGGAACACTGAAGCTTTCTTT. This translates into CASSLRAVLDRDRRNTEAFF.

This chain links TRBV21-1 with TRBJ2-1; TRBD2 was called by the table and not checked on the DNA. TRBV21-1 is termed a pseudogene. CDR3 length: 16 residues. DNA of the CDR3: TGTGCCAGCAGCAAAGTCGAGGTTCGAGTTGACAATGAGCAGTTCTTC. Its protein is CASSKVEVRVDNEQFF.

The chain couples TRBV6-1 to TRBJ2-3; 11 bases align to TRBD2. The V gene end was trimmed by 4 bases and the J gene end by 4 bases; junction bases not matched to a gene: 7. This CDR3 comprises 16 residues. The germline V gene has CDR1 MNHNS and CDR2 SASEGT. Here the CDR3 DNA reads TGTGCCAGCAGTGTGATAGCGGGAGGGGAACCAGATACGCAGTATTTT. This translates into CASSVIAGGEPDTQYF.

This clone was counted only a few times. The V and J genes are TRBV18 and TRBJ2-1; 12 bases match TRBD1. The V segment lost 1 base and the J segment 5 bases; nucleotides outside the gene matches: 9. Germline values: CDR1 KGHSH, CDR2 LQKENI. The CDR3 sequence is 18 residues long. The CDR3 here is CASSPRSPGQGAHNEQFF. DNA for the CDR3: TGTGCCAGCTCACCACGGAGTCCGGGACAGGGGGCCCACAATGAGCAGTTCTTC.

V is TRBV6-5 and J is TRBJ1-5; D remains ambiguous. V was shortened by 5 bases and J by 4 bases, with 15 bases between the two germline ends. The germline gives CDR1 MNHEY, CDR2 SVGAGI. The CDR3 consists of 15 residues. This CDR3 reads CASSPLGRWNQPQHF. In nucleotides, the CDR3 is TGTGCCAGCAGTCCCTTAGGAAGGTGGAATCAGCCCCAGCATTTT.

In DNA form, the CDR3 reads TGTGCCAGCAGTTTCGGGGGGACCAATCAGCCCCAGCATTTT. Amino acid sequence: CASSFGGTNQPQHF. The gene calls are TRBV27 and TRBJ1-5; a weak D match, TRBD1 (5 bases). Germline CDR1 and CDR2: MNHEY and SMNVEV (reference sequence). The ends were cut back, 3 bases at V and 3 bases at J, with 9 bases in the middle. The CDR3 is 14 amino acids.

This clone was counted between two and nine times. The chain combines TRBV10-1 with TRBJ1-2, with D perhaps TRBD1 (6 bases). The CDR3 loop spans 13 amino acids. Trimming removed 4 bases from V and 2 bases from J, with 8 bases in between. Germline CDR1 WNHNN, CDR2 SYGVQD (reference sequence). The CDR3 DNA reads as TGCGCCAGCAGTGCTGGACAGAACTATGGCTACACCTTC. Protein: CASSAGQNYGYTF.

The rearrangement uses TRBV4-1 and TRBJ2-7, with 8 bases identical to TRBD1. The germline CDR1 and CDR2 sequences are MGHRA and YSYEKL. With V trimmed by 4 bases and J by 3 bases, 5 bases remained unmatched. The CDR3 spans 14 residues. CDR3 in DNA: TGCGCCAGCAGCCCCGGGACAGGAGACTACGAGCAGTACTTC. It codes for CASSPGTGDYEQYF.

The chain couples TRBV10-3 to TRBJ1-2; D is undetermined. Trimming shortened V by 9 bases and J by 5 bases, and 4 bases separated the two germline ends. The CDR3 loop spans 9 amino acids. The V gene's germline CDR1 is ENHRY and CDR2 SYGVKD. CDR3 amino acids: CAIKYGYTF. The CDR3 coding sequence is TGTGCCATTAAATATGGCTACACCTTC.

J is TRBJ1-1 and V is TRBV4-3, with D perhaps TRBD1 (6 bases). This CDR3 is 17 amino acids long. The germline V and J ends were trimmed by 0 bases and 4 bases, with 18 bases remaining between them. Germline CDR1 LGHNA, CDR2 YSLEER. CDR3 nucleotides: TGCGCCAGCAGCCAAGATTTATATCAGGGGCCGGGCACTGAAGCTTTCTTT. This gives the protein CASSQDLYQGPGTEAFF.

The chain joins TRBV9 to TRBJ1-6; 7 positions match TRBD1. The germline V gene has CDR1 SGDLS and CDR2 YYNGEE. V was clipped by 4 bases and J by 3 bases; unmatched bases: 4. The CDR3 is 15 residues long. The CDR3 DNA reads TGTGCCAGCAGCCCCCGGACAGGCTATAATTCACCCCTCCACTTT. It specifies CASSPRTGYNSPLHF.

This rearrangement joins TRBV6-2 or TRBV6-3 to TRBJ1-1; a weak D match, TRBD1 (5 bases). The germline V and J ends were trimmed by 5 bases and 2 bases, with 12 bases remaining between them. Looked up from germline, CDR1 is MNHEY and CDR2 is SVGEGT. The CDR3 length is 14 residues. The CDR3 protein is CASSPGRFNTEAFF. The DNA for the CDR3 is TGTGCCAGCAGTCCAGGGAGATTCAACACTGAAGCTTTCTTT.

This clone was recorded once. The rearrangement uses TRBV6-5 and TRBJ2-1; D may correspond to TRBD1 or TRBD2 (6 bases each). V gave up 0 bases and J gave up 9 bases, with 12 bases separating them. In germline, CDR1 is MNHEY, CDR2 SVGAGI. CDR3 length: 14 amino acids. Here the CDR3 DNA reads TGTGCCAGCAGTTACTCGAGCAGGGGAGGTGAGCAGTTCTTC. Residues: CASSYSSRGGEQFF.